This T cell receptor (beta chain) was retrieved from a study of T cells after yellow fever vaccination. Study results and limitations: The secondary response was weaker, and its peak arrived faster, on day 5 versus 15. Most primary-vaccination clones reappeared after the booster (approximately 96% CD4, more than 70% CD8).

Many counts were recorded for this clonotype. What it binds is unknown. J was trimmed by 0 bases and V by 10 bases; bases with no gene match: 8. The germline gives CDR1 LNHDA, CDR2 SQIVND (reference sequence). CDR3 length: 15 amino acids. 5'RACE template switching generated TCR cDNA, adding a universal primer site and UMIs. TCRdb passed the 5' RACE reads through MiXCR, listing each CDR3 protein once. Among over 250,000 distinct CDR3 sequences listed, around 4.9% were seen once. The specimen comprised CD4+ T cells sorted from PBMCs, sampled on the day of the yellow fever booster vaccination. The TCR was taken from a man aged 18 to 29 who received the YFV17D yellow fever vaccine. This chain links TRBV19 with TRBJ1-5, with 8 bases aligning to TRBD1. CDR3 protein: CAISDRGNSNQPQHF. The CDR3 DNA reads TGTGCCATCTCCGACAGGGGAAATAGCAATCAGCCCCAGCATTTT.